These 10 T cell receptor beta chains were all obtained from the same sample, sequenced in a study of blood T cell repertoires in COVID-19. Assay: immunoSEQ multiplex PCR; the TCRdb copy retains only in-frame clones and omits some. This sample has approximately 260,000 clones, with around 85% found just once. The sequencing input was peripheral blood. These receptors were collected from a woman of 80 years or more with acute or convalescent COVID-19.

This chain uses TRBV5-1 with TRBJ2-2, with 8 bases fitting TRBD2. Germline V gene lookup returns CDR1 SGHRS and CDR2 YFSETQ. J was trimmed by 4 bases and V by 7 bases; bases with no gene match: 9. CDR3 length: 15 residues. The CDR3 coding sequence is TGCGCCAGCCGTTATAGCGGGGAAGGCACCGGGGAGCTGTTTTTT. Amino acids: CASRYSGEGTGELFF.

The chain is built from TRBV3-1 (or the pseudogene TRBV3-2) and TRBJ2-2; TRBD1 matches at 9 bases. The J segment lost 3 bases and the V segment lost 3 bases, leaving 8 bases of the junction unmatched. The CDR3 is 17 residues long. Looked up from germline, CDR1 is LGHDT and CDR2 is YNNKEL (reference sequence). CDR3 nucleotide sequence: TGTGCCAGCAGCCACCCTACAGGGGGCGCGGACACCGGGGAGCTGTTTTTT. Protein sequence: CASSHPTGGADTGELFF.

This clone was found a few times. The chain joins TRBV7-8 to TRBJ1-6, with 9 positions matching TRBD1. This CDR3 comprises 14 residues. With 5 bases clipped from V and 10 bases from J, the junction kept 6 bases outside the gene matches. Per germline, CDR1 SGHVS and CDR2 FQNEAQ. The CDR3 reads CASSPGTGSSPLHF. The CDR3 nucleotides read TGTGCCAGCAGCCCCGGGACAGGGTCCTCACCCCTCCACTTT.

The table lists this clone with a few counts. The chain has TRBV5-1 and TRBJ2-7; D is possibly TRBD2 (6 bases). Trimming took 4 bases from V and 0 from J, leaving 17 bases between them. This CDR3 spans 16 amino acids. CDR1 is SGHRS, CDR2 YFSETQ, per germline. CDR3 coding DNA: TGCGCCAGCAGCCCGGGACTCAACCCGAGCTCCTACGAGCAGTACTTC. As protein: CASSPGLNPSSYEQYF.

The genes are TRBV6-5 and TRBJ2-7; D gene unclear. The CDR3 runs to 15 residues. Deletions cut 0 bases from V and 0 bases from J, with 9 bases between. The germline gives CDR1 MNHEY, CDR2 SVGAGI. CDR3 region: CASSYSLLGSYEQYF. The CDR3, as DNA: TGTGCCAGCAGTTACTCCCTACTCGGCTCCTACGAGCAGTACTTC.

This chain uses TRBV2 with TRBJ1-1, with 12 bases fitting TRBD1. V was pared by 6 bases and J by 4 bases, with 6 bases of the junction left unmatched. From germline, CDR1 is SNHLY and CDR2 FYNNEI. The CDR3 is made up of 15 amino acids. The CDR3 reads CASRAGTGGGTEAFF. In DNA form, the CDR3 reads TGTGCCAGCAGGGCGGGGACAGGGGGCGGCACTGAAGCTTTCTTT.

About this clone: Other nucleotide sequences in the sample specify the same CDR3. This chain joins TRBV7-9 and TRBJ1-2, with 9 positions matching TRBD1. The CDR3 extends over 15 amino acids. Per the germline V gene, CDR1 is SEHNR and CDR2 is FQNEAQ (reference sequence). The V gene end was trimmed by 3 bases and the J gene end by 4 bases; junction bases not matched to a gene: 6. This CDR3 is CASSLPGQGAYGYTF. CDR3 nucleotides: TGTGCCAGCAGCTTGCCGGGACAGGGAGCCTATGGCTACACCTTC.

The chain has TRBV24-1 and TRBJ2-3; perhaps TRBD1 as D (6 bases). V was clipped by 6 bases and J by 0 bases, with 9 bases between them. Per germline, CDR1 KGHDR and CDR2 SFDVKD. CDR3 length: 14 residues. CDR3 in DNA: TGTGCCACCAGTAGGGGGAGAAGCACAGATACGCAGTATTTT. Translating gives CATSRGRSTDTQYF.

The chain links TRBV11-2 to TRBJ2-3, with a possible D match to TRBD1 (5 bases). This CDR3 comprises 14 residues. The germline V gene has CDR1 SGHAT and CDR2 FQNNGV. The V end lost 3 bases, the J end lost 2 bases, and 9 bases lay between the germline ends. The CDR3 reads CASSLRQYTDTQYF. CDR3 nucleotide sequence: TGTGCCAGCAGCTTGCGACAGTACACAGATACGCAGTATTTT.

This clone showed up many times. CDR3 loop: CASSQGTGGGETQYF. The CDR3 bases are TGTGCCAGCAGCCAAGGGACAGGGGGCGGAGAGACCCAGTACTTC. The chain uses TRBV14 and TRBJ2-5; 11 nucleotides match TRBD1. J was trimmed by 4 bases and V by 1 base; bases with no gene match: 2. The germline V gene encodes CDR1 SGHDN and CDR2 FVKESK. CDR3 length equals 15 residues.